The present T cell receptor beta chain was sequenced within a study of cytomegalovirus exposure and HLA in healthy donors. Overall study results and limits: Reported performance of the classifier showed diagnosis of cytomegalovirus status with high specificity and sensitivity. Cytomegalovirus association was listed for under 200 TCR beta chains.

Only in-frame clones appear in the TCRdb table, and some are missing; sequencing was by immunoSEQ multiplex PCR. The data show over 75,000 clones, around 85% seen once. As to this clone: Its specificity is unknown.

This CDR3 comprises 18 residues. Germline lookup yields CDR1 SGHDT and CDR2 YYEEEE. Losses at the gene ends were 4 bases for V and 2 bases for J; bases not matched to a gene: 12. Material for sequencing was PBMCs. The receptor comes from a man aged 18 to 35 in good health and CMV-seropositive. The chain links TRBV5-6 to TRBJ2-3, with 11 bases fitting TRBD2. The CDR3 here is CASSVPLGTSGYTDTQYF. The CDR3 bases are TGTGCCAGCAGCGTCCCCCTAGGGACTAGCGGATACACAGATACGCAGTATTTT. Based on the CDR3 plus reference TRBV5-6 and TRBJ2-3, the full variable domain is DAGVTQSPTHLIKTRGQQVTLRCSPKSGHDTVSWYQQALGQGPQFIFQYYEEEERQRGNFPDRFSGHQFPNYSSELNVNALLLGDSALYLCASSVPLGTSGYTDTQYFGPGTRLTVL.